This T cell receptor beta chain was recorded in a study of siplizumab effects on memory and regulatory T cells. Points from the study as a whole: Alloreactive sequences traceable to unstimulated CD4+ memory cells declined significantly under siplizumab. Only a minor fraction of alloreactive clones mapped to unstimulated subsets.

With regard to this clone: Its antigen is as yet unknown.

Method: immunoSEQ multiplex PCR; TCRdb's copy keeps in-frame clones and lacks some. The sample yields over 85,000 clones, 80% to 95% seen once. With 0 bases removed from V and 7 bases from J, the gap between germline ends came to 9 bases. The CDR3 is 14 amino acids. The germline V gene encodes CDR1 KGHSH and CDR2 LQKENI. The sequenced sample consisted of CD4+ T cells sorted from blood. This chain uses TRBV18 with TRBJ1-4, with D tentatively TRBD1 (5 bases). The receptor's source is a human donor in good health. Here the CDR3 reads CASSPPGAGEKLFF. The CDR3 DNA follows: TGTGCCAGCTCACCACCAGGGGCTGGTGAAAAACTGTTTTTT.